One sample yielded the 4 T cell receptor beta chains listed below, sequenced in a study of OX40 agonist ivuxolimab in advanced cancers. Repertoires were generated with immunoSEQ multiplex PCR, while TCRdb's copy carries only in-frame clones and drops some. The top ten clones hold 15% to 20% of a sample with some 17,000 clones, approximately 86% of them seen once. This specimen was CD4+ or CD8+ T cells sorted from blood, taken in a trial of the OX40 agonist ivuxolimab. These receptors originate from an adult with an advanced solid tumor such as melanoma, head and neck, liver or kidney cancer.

CDR3 region: CASTQGQGRTEAFF. CDR3 coding DNA: TGTGCCAGTACCCAGGGACAGGGACGCACTGAAGCTTTCTTT. V is TRBV19 and J is TRBJ1-1, with 9 nucleotides matching TRBD1. This CDR3 contains 14 residues. Trimming took 7 bases from V and 4 from J; bases not matched to a gene: 7. From germline, CDR1 is LNHDA and CDR2 SQIVND (reference sequence).

The DNA of the CDR3 is TGCGCCAGCAGCTTACTACAGGGGGCCGATACTGAAGCTTTCTTT. This gives the protein CASSLLQGADTEAFF. The chain is built from TRBV5-1 and TRBJ1-1; 9 bases fit TRBD1. J gave up 5 bases and V 2 bases, and 7 bases lay outside the gene matches. From germline, CDR1 is SGHRS and CDR2 YFSETQ. CDR3 length: 15 amino acids.

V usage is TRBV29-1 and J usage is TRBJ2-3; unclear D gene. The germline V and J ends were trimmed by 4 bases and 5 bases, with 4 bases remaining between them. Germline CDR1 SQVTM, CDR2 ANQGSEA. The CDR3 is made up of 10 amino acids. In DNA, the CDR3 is TGCAGCGTTGGAATAGATACGCAGTATTTT. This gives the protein CSVGIDTQYF.

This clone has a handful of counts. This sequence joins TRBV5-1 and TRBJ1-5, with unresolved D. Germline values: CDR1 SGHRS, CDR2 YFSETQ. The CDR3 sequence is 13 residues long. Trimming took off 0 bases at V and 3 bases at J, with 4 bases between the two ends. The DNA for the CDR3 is TGCGCCAGCAGCTTGGACAACAATCAGCCCCAGCATTTT. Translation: CASSLDNNQPQHF.